The 16 T cell receptor beta chains presented below share a single source sample, sequenced in a study of cytomegalovirus exposure and HLA in healthy donors. In the PCR, 60 Vbeta and 13 Jbeta primers were used. Measured with immunoSEQ multiplex PCR; TCRdb has only the in-frame clones, and not every one. The sample includes roughly 100,000 clones, about 83% of them seen just once. Source material: PBMCs. The receptors shown here come from a man younger than 35 in good health and CMV-seronegative.

The V call is TRBV29-1, the J call TRBJ1-5; 7 bases align to TRBD1. Germline V CDR1 and CDR2: SQVTM, ANQGSEA. This CDR3 is 13 amino acids long. The trim removed 6 bases at V and 3 bases at J, leaving 5 bases unmatched. The DNA of the CDR3 is TGCAGCGTGGCAGACAGGGTCAATCAGCCCCAGCATTTT. Protein: CSVADRVNQPQHF.

The rearrangement joins TRBV9 to TRBJ1-4, with unresolved D. Germline V CDR1 and CDR2: SGDLS, YYNGEE. V lost 1 base and J lost 0, with 7 bases in between. The CDR3 is made up of 15 amino acids. This CDR3 is CASSVQAATNEKLFF. The CDR3 DNA reads as TGTGCCAGCAGCGTACAAGCTGCAACTAATGAAAAACTGTTTTTT.

The chain has TRBV11-2 and TRBJ2-7; TRBD1 matches at 8 bases. Germline V CDR1 and CDR2: SGHAT, FQNNGV. The length of the CDR3 is 16 residues. With V trimmed by 1 base and J by 3 bases, 8 bases remained unmatched. The CDR3 loop reads CASSLGPSDRGYEQYF. The CDR3 DNA follows: TGTGCCAGCAGCTTAGGCCCCTCCGACAGGGGCTACGAGCAGTACTTC.

This clone is labeled medium-sized (0.01 to 0.1%). This sequence joins TRBV21-1 and TRBJ1-4; the table gives TRBD1 as D, unverified against the DNA. TRBV21-1 is described as a pseudogene. The CDR3 extends over 14 amino acids. CDR3 sequence: CASSKGQGNEKLFF. CDR3 in DNA: TGTGCCAGCAGCAAAGGACAGGGGAATGAAAAACTGTTTTTT.

The J gene is TRBJ2-1, the V gene TRBV11-3, with TRBD2 matching 8 bases. The CDR3 is made up of 16 amino acids. Germline-derived CDR1 and CDR2 are SGHNT and YENEEA. The J segment lost 4 bases and the V segment lost 0 bases, leaving 5 bases of the junction unmatched. CDR3 loop: CASSLDASGQYNEQFF. CDR3 in DNA: TGTGCCAGCAGCTTAGATGCTAGCGGGCAATACAATGAGCAGTTCTTC.

V usage is TRBV19 and J usage is TRBJ2-7; TRBD2 matches at 7 bases. The CDR3 sequence is 16 residues long. Germline CDR1 reads LNHDA; CDR2 reads SQIVND (reference sequence). V dropped 5 bases and J dropped 4; count of bases not matched to a gene: 14. CDR3 DNA: TGTGCCAGTAGTCCACTCCCCCGGGAGGTGGGGTACGAGCAGTACTTC. Protein: CASSPLPREVGYEQYF. Complete variable domain (other parts from reference TRBV19 and TRBJ2-7): DGGITQSPKYLFRKEGQNVTLSCEQNLNHDAMYWYRQDPGQGLRLIYYSQIVNDFQKGDIAEGYSVSREKKESFPLTVTSAQKNPTAFYLCASSPLPREVGYEQYFGPGTRLTVT.

This chain connects TRBV28 to TRBJ1-2; 7 bases fit TRBD1. Germline CDR1 and CDR2: MDHEN and SYDVKM. Trimming cost V 8 bases and J 4 bases; bases outside gene matches: 4. The CDR3 contains 12 residues. CDR3 sequence (DNA): TGTGCCAGCGGCCGGGACAGCTATGGCTACACCTTC. It specifies CASGRDSYGYTF.

V usage is TRBV11-3 and J usage is TRBJ2-5, with TRBD1 matching 7 bases. Germline CDR1 and CDR2: SGHNT and YENEEA. The CDR3 loop spans 14 amino acids. The junction had 7 bases not matched to a gene; V was cut back by 5 bases and J by 4 bases. CDR3: CASSRQGIGETQYF. DNA of the CDR3: TGTGCCAGCAGCCGACAGGGAATTGGAGAGACCCAGTACTTC.

The chain recombines TRBV7-8 with TRBJ1-5; the D is unclear. In germline, CDR1 is SGHVS, CDR2 FQNEAQ. Trimming shortened V by 3 bases and J by 2 bases, and 11 bases separated the two germline ends. This CDR3 contains 15 residues. The CDR3 DNA reads as TGTGCCAGCAGCTTGTCCCCCATAGGCAATCAGCCCCAGCATTTT. Amino acids: CASSLSPIGNQPQHF.

This chain joins TRBV28 and TRBJ1-1, with 10 bases that match TRBD1. The germline V gene encodes CDR1 MDHEN and CDR2 SYDVKM. The V and J ends lost 6 bases and 5 bases, in that order; junction bases with no gene match: 6. There are 14 residues in the CDR3. CDR3 in amino acids: CASRLTGGMTEAFF. For the CDR3, the DNA is TGTGCCAGCAGATTGACAGGGGGCATGACTGAAGCTTTCTTT.

The chain uses TRBV30 and TRBJ2-5; 11 bases match TRBD2. TRBJ2-7 matches the DNA end more closely, so the J call is doubtful. CDR3 length: 15 residues. Germline V lookup: CDR1 GTSNPN, CDR2 SVGIG (reference sequence). CDR3: CAWSSPGTSGYEQYF. CDR3 coding DNA: TGTGCCTGGAGTTCTCCCGGGACTAGCGGCTACGAGCAGTACTTC.

The J gene is TRBJ1-2, the V gene TRBV19; the match to TRBD1 covers 10 bases. CDR1 LNHDA and CDR2 SQIVND come from the germline V gene (reference sequence). The junction had 1 base not matched to a gene; V was cut back by 1 base and J by 2 bases. The CDR3 has 15 amino acids. CDR3 loop: CASSIAGQGNYGYTF. The CDR3 coding sequence is TGTGCCAGTAGTATAGCGGGACAGGGGAACTATGGCTACACCTTC. Together with reference TRBV19 and TRBJ1-2, the CDR3 gives the full variable domain: DGGITQSPKYLFRKEGQNVTLSCEQNLNHDAMYWYRQDPGQGLRLIYYSQIVNDFQKGDIAEGYSVSREKKESFPLTVTSAQKNPTAFYLCASSIAGQGNYGYTFGSGTRLTVV.

CDR3 protein: CASSQDPEGQPQHF. The CDR3, as DNA: TGCGCCAGCAGCCAAGACCCGGAGGGTCAGCCCCAGCATTTT. The chain links TRBV4-3 to TRBJ1-5; D not certain. CDR1 is LGHNA and CDR2 is YSLEER in the germline V gene. V dropped 0 bases and J dropped 6 bases, with 9 bases sitting between them. The CDR3 spans 14 residues.

The chain recombines TRBV5-6 with TRBJ2-3, with TRBD1 identical over 8 bases. The ends lost 0 bases at V and 6 bases at J; junction bases unmatched: 9. This CDR3 has 16 residues. Germline loops: CDR1 SGHDT, CDR2 YYEEEE. The CDR3 spells CASSLEILTGADTQYF. The CDR3 coding sequence is TGTGCCAGCAGCTTGGAAATCCTGACAGGGGCGGATACGCAGTATTTT.

The V gene is TRBV4-3, the J gene TRBJ1-4; no reliable D call. V dropped 3 bases and J dropped 0 bases, with 11 bases sitting between them. The CDR3 loop spans 16 amino acids. In germline, CDR1 is LGHNA, CDR2 YSLEER. Here the CDR3 reads CASSQAASATNEKLFF. DNA of the CDR3: TGCGCCAGCAGCCAGGCGGCCAGTGCAACTAATGAAAAACTGTTTTTT.

V usage is TRBV4-3 and J usage is TRBJ1-1, with a weak D call TRBD1 (5 bases). The CDR3 totals 15 residues. V dropped 0 bases and J dropped 1 base, with 9 bases sitting between them. Germline V lookup: CDR1 LGHNA, CDR2 YSLEER. The CDR3 reads CASSQDSRGNTEAFF. CDR3 nucleotides: TGCGCCAGCAGCCAAGATTCTAGGGGGAACACTGAAGCTTTCTTT.